The TCR beta chain under discussion was sequenced for a study of shared clonotypes between healthy human individuals. The naive CD8 population came from CD45RO-negative cells selected for CCR7, without terminally differentiated effector memory CD45RA+ cells. Study-wide results and caveats: Rarefaction showed that sequencing of sorted subsets was incomplete (despite large depth). Across subsets, estimated richness was generally greater for naive than for memory populations.

With 0 bases clipped from V and 6 bases from J, the junction kept 5 bases outside the gene matches. Germline lookup yields CDR1 SEHNR and CDR2 FQNEAQ (reference sequence). This CDR3 contains 15 residues. On this clone: Antigen: not known.

In the authors' methods: With immunoSEQ giving junction-only sequences and no quality scores, filtering differed. Only in-frame clones appear in the TCRdb table, and some are missing; sequencing was by immunoSEQ multiplex PCR. V and J calls and clone size are those listed in that table; D and trimming were worked out from the DNA. The repertoire holds some 2,000,000 clones, over 85% seen once, with roughly 1.1% in the top ten. The chain joins TRBV7-9 to TRBJ1-2; 9 bases agree with TRBD1. The sample consisted of naive CD8+ T cells sorted from blood. The TCR was taken from a man younger than 35 in good health. The CDR3: CASSLARTGEDGYTF. As DNA, the CDR3 is TGTGCCAGCAGCTTAGCCAGGACAGGGGAGGATGGCTACACCTTC.